The sequence of this TCR beta chain was determined in a study of kidney transplant recipient with SARS-CoV-2 infection. The germline gives CDR1 GTSNPN, CDR2 SVGIG (reference sequence). The CDR3 covers 12 residues. Trimming took 3 bases from V and 4 from J, leaving 9 bases between them. In its sample, this clonotype was seen many times. TCRdb processed the reads anew with MiXCR; each CDR3 protein has one entry. Of 250,000 or so distinct CDR3 sequences in the sample, about 28% were seen once. This sample comprised a blood sample, obtained at baseline and on roughly day 110 from a kidney transplant recipient. The rearrangement joins TRBV30 to TRBJ2-5; D is tentatively TRBD1 or TRBD2 (5 bases each). This TCR derives from a male patient aged 30 to 40 who had COVID-19 and was a kidney transplant recipient. Some T cells may trace back to the graft donor. Written as DNA, the CDR3 is TGTGCCTGGAGGGGACCCCGAGAGACCCAGTACTTC. Translated, it gives CAWRGPRETQYF.